A selection of T cell receptor beta chains follows, all from one sample in a study of shared clonotypes between healthy human individuals. The data were produced by immunoSEQ multiplex PCR, yet TCRdb's version contains in-frame clones alone and is incomplete. Among about 2.5 million clones listed, roughly 92% were seen once. The sequenced sample was naive CD4+ T cells from PBMCs. These receptor sequences come from a young man in good health. Some clones in this sample may be carry-over from other donors' samples. CDR3s include the opening cysteine and the closing phenylalanine or tryptophan. A D gene is named only where the DNA matches it firmly. Clone size is shown for a subset of rows, as once, few, many or a class of expanded clone.

>TRBV11-2|TRBJ2-1|-|-
CASSLDGVTYNEQFF
TGTGCCAGCAGCTTAGATGGAGTAACCTACAATGAGCAGTTCTTC
>TRBV18|TRBJ1-5|-|-
CASSPKNNQPQHF
TGTGCCAGCTCACCAAAGAACAATCAGCCCCAGCATTTT
>TRBV6-1|TRBJ2-2|-|TRBD1
CASSAPGTGGLTGELFF
TGTGCCAGCAGTGCCCCCGGGACAGGGGGCCTCACCGGGGAGCTGTTTTTT
>TRBV30|TRBJ2-1|-|TRBD1
CAWSVTGVNEQFF
TGTGCCTGGAGCGTGACAGGGGTAAATGAGCAGTTCTTC
>TRBV6-1|TRBJ1-5|-|-
CASGSRQPQHF
TGTGCCAGTGGGTCTAGGCAGCCCCAGCATTTT
>TRBV27|TRBJ1-2|once|-
CASTQSGVANYGYTF
TGTGCCAGCACCCAATCCGGAGTAGCTAACTATGGCTACACCTTC
>TRBV7-9|TRBJ2-5|-|-
CASSSDSTGTQYF
TGTGCCAGCAGCTCCGACAGCACGGGGACCCAGTACTTC
>TRBV19|TRBJ2-7|-|TRBD1
CASGRQGAVHEQYF
TGTGCCAGTGGGAGACAGGGGGCGGTCCACGAGCAGTACTTC
>TRBV28|TRBJ2-7|-|-
CASSFEGGPSYEQYF
TGTGCCAGCAGTTTCGAAGGAGGTCCGTCCTACGAGCAGTACTTC
>TRBV28|TRBJ2-1|-|TRBD1
CASSRDRGQGLDNEQFF
TGTGCCAGCAGTCGGGACAGGGGACAAGGTTTGGACAATGAGCAGTTCTTC
>TRBV28|TRBJ2-7|-|-
CASPPAGELSYEQYF
TGTGCCAGCCCCCCAGCCGGAGAACTCAGCTACGAGCAGTACTTC
>TRBV6-4|TRBJ2-7|-|TRBD2
CASRGSAGRPPGEQYF
TGTGCCAGCAGGGGGTCAGCGGGAAGGCCCCCGGGCGAGCAGTACTTC
>TRBV18|TRBJ2-7|-|-
CASSPTAYEQYF
TGTGCCAGCTCACCGACAGCCTACGAGCAGTACTTC
>TRBV28|TRBJ2-7|-|-
CASSFGRGYEQYF
TGTGCCAGCAGTTTTGGTAGGGGCTACGAGCAGTACTTC
>TRBV14|TRBJ2-7|-|TRBD2
CASSRLAGKNEQYF
TGTGCCAGCAGTCGACTAGCGGGAAAGAACGAGCAGTACTTC
>TRBV6-1|TRBJ1-1|-|-
CASNFRPMNTEAFF
TGTGCCAGCAATTTCAGGCCGATGAACACTGAAGCTTTCTTT
>TRBV11-3|TRBJ2-1|-|TRBD2
CASSRGLESTPQFF
TGTGCCAGCAGCCGGGGACTAGAGTCGACCCCGCAGTTCTTC
>TRBV2|TRBJ2-7|-|TRBD2
CASLIAGEVYEQYF
TGTGCCAGTCTAATAGCGGGAGAAGTGTACGAGCAGTACTTC
>TRBV10-3|TRBJ1-1|few|-
CAISVTSNTEAFF
TGTGCCATCAGTGTGACTTCGAACACTGAAGCTTTCTTT
>TRBV10-3|TRBJ2-5|once|-
CAISEGPVETQYF
TGTGCCATCAGTGAGGGACCCGTTGAGACCCAGTACTTC
>TRBV11-2|TRBJ1-3|-|-
CASSSPGNTIYF
TGTGCCAGCAGCTCACCTGGAAACACCATATATTTT
>TRBV6-1|TRBJ2-5|-|-
CASSIMRRETQYF
TGTGCCAGCAGCATTATGCGTCGGGAGACCCAGTACTTC
>TRBV5-6|TRBJ1-5|-|-
CASSNSRTGTSGPQHF
TGTGCCAGCAGCAATTCCAGGACGGGAACGTCGGGGCCCCAGCATTTT
>TRBV6-1|TRBJ1-1|-|-
CASSEDWNTEAFF
TGTGCCAGCAGTGAGGACTGGAACACTGAAGCTTTCTTT
>TRBV6-1|TRBJ2-2|-|-
CASSERGSNTGELFF
TGTGCCAGCAGTGAAAGGGGATCGAACACCGGGGAGCTGTTTTTT
>TRBV5-1|TRBJ2-6|-|-
CASSFSPTGANVLTF
TGCGCCAGCAGCTTCTCTCCCACTGGGGCCAACGTCCTGACTTTC